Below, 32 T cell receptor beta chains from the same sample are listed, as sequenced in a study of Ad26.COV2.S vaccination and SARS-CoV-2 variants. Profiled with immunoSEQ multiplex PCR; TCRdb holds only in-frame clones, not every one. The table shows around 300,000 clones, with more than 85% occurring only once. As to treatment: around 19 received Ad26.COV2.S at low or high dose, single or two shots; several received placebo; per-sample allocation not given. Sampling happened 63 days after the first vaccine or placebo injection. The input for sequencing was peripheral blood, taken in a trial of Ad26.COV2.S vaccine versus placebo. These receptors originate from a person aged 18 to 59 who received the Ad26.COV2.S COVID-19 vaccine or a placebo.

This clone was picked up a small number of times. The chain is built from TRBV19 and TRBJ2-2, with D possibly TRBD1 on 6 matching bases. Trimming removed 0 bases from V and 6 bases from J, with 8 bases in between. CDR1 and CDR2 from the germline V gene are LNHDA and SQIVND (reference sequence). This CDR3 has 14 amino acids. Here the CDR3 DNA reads TGTGCCAGTAGTATAGAATACAGGGCCGGGGAGCTGTTTTTT. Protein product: CASSIEYRAGELFF.

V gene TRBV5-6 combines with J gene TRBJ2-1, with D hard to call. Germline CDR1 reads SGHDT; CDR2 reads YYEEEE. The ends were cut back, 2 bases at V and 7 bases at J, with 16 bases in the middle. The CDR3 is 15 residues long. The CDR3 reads CASSFGAYGDNEQFF. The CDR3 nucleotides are TGTGCCAGCAGCTTCGGTGCCTATGGTGATAATGAGCAGTTCTTC. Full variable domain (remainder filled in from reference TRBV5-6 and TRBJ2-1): DAGVTQSPTHLIKTRGQQVTLRCSPKSGHDTVSWYQQALGQGPQFIFQYYEEEERQRGNFPDRFSGHQFPNYSSELNVNALLLGDSALYLCASSFGAYGDNEQFFGPGTRLTVL.

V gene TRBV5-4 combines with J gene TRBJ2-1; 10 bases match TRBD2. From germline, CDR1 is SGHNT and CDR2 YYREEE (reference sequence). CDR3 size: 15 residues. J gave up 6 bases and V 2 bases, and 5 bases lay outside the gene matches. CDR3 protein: CASSFSSGGGNEQFF. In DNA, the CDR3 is TGTGCCAGCAGCTTTTCTAGCGGGGGTGGCAATGAGCAGTTCTTC.

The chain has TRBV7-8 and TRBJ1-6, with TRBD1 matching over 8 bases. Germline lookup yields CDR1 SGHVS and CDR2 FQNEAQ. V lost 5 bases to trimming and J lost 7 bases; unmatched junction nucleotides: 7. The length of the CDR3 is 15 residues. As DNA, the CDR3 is TGTGCCAGCAGCGCCAGACAGGGGCAGAATTCACCCCTCCACTTT. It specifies CASSARQGQNSPLHF.

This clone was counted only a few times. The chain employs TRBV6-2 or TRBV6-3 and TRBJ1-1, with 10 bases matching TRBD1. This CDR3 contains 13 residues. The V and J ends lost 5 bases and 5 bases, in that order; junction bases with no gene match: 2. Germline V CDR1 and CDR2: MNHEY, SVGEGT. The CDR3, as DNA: TGTGCCAGCAGTAGGGACAGGGGAACTGAAGCTTTCTTT. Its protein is CASSRDRGTEAFF.

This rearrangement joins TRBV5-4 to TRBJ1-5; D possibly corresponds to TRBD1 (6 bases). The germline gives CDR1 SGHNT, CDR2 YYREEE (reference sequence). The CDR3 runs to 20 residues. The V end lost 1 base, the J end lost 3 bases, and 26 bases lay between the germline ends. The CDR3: CASSLSPIRSGATFNQPQHF. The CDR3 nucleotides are TGTGCCAGCAGCTTGTCCCCAATCAGGTCAGGGGCGACCTTCAATCAGCCCCAGCATTTT.

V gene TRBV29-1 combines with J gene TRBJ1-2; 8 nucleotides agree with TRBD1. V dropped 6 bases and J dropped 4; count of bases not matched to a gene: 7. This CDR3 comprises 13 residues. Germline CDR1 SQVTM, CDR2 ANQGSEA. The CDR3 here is CSVQAGGSYGYTF. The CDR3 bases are TGCAGCGTCCAAGCAGGGGGCAGCTATGGCTACACCTTC.

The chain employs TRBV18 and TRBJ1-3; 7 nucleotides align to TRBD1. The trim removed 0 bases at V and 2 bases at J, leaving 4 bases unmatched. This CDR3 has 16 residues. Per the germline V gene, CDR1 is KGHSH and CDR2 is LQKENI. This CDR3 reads CASSPPRGRAGNTIYF. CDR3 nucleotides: TGTGCCAGCTCACCACCGAGGGGGCGCGCTGGAAACACCATATATTTT.

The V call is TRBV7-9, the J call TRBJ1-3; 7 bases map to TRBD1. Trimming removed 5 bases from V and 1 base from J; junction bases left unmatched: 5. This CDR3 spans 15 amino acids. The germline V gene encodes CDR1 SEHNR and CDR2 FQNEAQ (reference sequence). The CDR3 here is CASSHRGGSGNTIYF. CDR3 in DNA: TGTGCCAGCAGCCACAGGGGAGGATCTGGAAACACCATATATTTT. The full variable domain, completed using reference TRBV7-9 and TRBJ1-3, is DTGVSQNPRHKITKRGQNVTFRCDPISEHNRLYWYRQTLGQGPEFLTYFQNEAQLEKSRLLSDRFSAERPKGSFSTLEIQRTEQGDSAMYLCASSHRGGSGNTIYFGEGSWLTVV.

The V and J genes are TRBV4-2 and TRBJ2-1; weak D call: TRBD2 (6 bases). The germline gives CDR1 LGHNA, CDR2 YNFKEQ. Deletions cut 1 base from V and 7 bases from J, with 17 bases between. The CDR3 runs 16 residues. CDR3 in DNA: TGTGCCAGCAGCCAAGGCCGGGACTTCCCGTGGAATGAGCAGTTCTTC. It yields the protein CASSQGRDFPWNEQFF.

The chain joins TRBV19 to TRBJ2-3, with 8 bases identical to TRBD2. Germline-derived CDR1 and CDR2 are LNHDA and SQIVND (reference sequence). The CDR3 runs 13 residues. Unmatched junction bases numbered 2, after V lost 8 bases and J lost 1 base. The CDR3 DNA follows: TGTGCCAGTTCGACTAGCGGCACAGATACGCAGTATTTT. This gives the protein CASSTSGTDTQYF.

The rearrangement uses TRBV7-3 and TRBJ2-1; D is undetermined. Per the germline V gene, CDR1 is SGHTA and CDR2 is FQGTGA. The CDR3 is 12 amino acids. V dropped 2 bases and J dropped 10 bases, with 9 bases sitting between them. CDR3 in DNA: TGTGCCAGCAGCTTACACAGTGGCGAGCAGTTCTTC. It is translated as CASSLHSGEQFF.

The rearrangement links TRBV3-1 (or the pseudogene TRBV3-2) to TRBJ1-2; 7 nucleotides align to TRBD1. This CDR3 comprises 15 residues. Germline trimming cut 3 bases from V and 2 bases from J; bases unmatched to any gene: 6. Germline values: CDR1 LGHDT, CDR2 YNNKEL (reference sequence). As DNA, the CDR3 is TGTGCCAGCAGCCATCCGACAGGGAACAACTATGGCTACACCTTC. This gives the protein CASSHPTGNNYGYTF.

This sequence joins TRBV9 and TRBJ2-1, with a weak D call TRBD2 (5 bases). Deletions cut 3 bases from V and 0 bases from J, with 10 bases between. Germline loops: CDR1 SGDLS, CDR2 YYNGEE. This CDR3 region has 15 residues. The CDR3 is CASSASGISYNEQFF. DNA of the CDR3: TGTGCCAGCAGCGCCTCCGGGATCTCCTACAATGAGCAGTTCTTC.

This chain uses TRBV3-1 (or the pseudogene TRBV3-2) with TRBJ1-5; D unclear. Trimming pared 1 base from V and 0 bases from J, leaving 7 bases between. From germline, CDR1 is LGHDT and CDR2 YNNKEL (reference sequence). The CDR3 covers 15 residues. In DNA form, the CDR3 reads TGTGCCAGCAGCCAAGGACGGTATAGCAATCAGCCCCAGCATTTT. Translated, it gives CASSQGRYSNQPQHF.

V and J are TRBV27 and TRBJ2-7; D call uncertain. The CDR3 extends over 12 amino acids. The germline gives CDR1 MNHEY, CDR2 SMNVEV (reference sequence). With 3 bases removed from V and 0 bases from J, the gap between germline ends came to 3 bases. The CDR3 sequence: CASSFVSYEQYF. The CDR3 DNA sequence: TGTGCCAGCAGTTTTGTCTCCTACGAGCAGTACTTC.

The CDR3, as DNA: TGCGCCAGCAGCCAAATTCTAAGGGGATTGGGCACTGAAGCTTTCTTT. It is translated as CASSQILRGLGTEAFF. The chain has TRBV4-1 and TRBJ1-1; a weak D match, TRBD1 (5 bases). Trimming stripped 2 bases from V and 4 bases from J, with 17 bases between. Germline-derived CDR1 and CDR2 are MGHRA and YSYEKL. The CDR3 runs to 16 residues.

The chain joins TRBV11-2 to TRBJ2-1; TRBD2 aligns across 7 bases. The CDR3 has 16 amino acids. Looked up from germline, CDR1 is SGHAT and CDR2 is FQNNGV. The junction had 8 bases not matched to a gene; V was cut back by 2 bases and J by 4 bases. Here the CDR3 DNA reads TGTGCCAGCAGCTTAAAGCCGGCTAGCGGATACAATGAGCAGTTCTTC. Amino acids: CASSLKPASGYNEQFF.

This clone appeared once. CDR3 DNA sequence: TGTGCCAGCAGCTTTTCCAGGAACACTGAAGCTTTCTTT. The encoded protein is CASSFSRNTEAFF. The rearrangement uses TRBV11-1 and TRBJ1-1; D is ambiguous. The CDR3 is made up of 13 amino acids. Trimming stripped 3 bases from V and 1 base from J, with 6 bases between. Germline CDR1 reads SGHAT; CDR2 reads FQDESV (reference sequence). The full variable domain, with the rest looked up from reference TRBV11-1 and TRBJ1-1, is EAEVAQSPRYKITEKSQAVAFWCDPISGHATLYWYRQILGQGPELLVQFQDESVVDDSQLPKDRFSAERLKGVDSTLKIQPAELGDSAMYLCASSFSRNTEAFFGQGTRLTVV.

The CDR3 DNA follows: TGTGCCAGCAGTCGAACCACCGGGGTCTCCTACAATGAGCAGTTCTTC. It translates to CASSRTTGVSYNEQFF. The gene calls are TRBV5-6 and TRBJ2-1, with D tentatively TRBD2 (5 bases). CDR1 and CDR2 from the germline V gene are SGHDT and YYEEEE. The CDR3 is made up of 16 amino acids. V was shortened by 5 bases and J by 0 bases, with 15 bases between the two germline ends.

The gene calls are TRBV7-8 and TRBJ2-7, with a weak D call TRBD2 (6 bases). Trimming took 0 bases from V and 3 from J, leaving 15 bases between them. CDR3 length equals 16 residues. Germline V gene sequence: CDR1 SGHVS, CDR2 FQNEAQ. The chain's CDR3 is CASSLAESGFFYEQYF. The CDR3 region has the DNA TGTGCCAGCAGCTTAGCCGAGAGCGGGTTCTTCTACGAGCAGTACTTC.

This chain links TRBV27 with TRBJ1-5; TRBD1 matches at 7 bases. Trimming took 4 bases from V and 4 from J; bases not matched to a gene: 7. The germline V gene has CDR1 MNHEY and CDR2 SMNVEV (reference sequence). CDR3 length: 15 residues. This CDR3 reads CASSYRGRGNQPQHF. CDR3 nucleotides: TGTGCCAGCAGTTATCGAGGCAGGGGGAATCAGCCCCAGCATTTT.

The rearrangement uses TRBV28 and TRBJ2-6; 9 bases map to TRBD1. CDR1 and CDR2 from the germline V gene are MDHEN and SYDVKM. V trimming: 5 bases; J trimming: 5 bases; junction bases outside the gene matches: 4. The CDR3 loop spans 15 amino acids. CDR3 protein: CASSPGTGRANVLTF. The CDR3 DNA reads TGTGCCAGCAGTCCGGGGACAGGGAGGGCCAACGTCCTGACTTTC.

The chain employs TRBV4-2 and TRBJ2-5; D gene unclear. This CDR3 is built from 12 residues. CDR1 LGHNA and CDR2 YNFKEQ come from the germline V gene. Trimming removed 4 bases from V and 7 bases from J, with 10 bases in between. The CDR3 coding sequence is TGTGCCAGCAGCCCTACCGGGCGGACCCAGTACTTC. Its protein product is CASSPTGRTQYF.

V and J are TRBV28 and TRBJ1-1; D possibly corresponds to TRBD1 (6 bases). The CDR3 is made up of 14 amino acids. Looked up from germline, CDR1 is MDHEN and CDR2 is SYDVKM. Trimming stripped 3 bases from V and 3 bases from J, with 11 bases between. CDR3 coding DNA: TGTGCCAGCAGTTTGAAGCAGGGGTACACTGAAGCTTTCTTT. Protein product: CASSLKQGYTEAFF.

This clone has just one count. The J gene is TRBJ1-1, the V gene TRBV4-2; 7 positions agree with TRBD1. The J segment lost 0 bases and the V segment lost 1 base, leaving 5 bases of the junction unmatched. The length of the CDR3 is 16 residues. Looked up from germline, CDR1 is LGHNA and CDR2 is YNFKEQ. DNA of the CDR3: TGTGCCAGCAGCCAAGGTATGGACAGGCTGAACACTGAAGCTTTCTTT. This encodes CASSQGMDRLNTEAFF.

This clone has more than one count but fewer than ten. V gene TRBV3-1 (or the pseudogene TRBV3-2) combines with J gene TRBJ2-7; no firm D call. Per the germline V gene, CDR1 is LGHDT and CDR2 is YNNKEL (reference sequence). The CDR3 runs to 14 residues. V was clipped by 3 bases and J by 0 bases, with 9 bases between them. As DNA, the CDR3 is TGTGCCAGCAGCCATATTCTCAGCTCCTACGAGCAGTACTTC. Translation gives CASSHILSSYEQYF.

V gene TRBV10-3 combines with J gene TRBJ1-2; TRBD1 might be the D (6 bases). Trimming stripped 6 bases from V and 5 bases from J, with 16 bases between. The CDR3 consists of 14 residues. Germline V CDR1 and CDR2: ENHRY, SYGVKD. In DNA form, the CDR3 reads TGTGCCATCAGAGCCTCGGACAGACGTTATGGCTACACCTTC. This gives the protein CAIRASDRRYGYTF.

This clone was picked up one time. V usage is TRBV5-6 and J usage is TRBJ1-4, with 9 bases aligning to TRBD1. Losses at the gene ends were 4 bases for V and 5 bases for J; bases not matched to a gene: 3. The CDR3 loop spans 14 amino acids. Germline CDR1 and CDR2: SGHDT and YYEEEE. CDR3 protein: CASSGDRENEKLFF. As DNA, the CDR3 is TGTGCCAGCAGCGGGGACAGGGAGAATGAAAAACTGTTTTTT. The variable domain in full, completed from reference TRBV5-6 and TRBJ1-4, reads DAGVTQSPTHLIKTRGQQVTLRCSPKSGHDTVSWYQQALGQGPQFIFQYYEEEERQRGNFPDRFSGHQFPNYSSELNVNALLLGDSALYLCASSGDRENEKLFFGSGTQLSVL.

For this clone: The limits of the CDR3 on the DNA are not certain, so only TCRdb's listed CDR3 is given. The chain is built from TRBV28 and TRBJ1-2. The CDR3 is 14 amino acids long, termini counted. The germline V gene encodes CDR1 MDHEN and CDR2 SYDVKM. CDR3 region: CASSFGEGNYGYTF.

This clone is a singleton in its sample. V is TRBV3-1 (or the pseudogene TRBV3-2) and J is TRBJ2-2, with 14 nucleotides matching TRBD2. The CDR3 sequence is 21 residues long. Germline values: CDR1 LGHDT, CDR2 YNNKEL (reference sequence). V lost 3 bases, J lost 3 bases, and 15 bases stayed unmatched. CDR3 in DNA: TGTGCCAGCAGCCACCTAGGGACTAGCGGGAGCGAGGAGTTATACACCGGGGAGCTGTTTTTT. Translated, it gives CASSHLGTSGSEELYTGELFF.

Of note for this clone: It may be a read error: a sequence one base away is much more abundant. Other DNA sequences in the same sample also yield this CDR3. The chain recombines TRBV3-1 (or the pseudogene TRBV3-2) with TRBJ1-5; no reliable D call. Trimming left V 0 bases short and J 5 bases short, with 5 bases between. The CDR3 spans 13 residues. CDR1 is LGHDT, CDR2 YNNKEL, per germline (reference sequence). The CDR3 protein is CASSQDLDQPQHF. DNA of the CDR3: TGTGCCAGCAGCCAAGATTTGGATCAGCCCCAGCATTTT.